The 16 T cell receptor beta chains listed next were all sequenced from one sample in a study of blood T cell repertoires in COVID-19. Data came from immunoSEQ multiplex PCR; TCRdb stores just in-frame clones and leaves some out. This sample has around 230,000 clones, with around four fifths found just once. The source material was PBMCs or T cells enriched from blood (not recorded which). The origin of the receptors is a man aged 35-49 years who had recovered from COVID-19.

This clone occurred many times. The chain carries TRBV9 and TRBJ2-1; 12 nucleotides match TRBD1. CDR3 length equals 19 residues. Germline values: CDR1 SGDLS, CDR2 YYNGEE. Unmatched junction bases numbered 7, after V lost 0 bases and J lost 0 bases. For the CDR3, the DNA is TGTGCCAGCAGCGTAGCTAAGGGACAGGGGGCGAGCTCCTACAATGAGCAGTTCTTC. This codes for CASSVAKGQGASSYNEQFF.

The chain recombines TRBV3-1 (or the pseudogene TRBV3-2) with TRBJ1-6; weak D call: TRBD1 (6 bases). V lost 4 bases and J lost 7, with 11 bases in between. Germline-derived CDR1 and CDR2 are LGHDT and YNNKEL (reference sequence). The CDR3 contains 14 residues. Here the CDR3 DNA reads TGTGCCAGCAGCCCAGGGGATGACAATTCACCCCTCCACTTT. Protein sequence: CASSPGDDNSPLHF.

This clone was counted once. The CDR3 DNA follows: TGTGCCACCAGCAGAGGGACAGGGGATACTGAAGCTTTCTTT. Its protein product is CATSRGTGDTEAFF. This rearrangement joins TRBV15 to TRBJ1-1, with 9 bases fitting TRBD1. CDR3 length equals 14 residues. CDR1 and CDR2 (germline): LNHNV, YYDKDF (reference sequence). V shed 1 base and J 5 bases; nucleotides not matched to a gene: 2.

The chain links TRBV7-3 to TRBJ2-5, with 12 nucleotides matching TRBD2. V shed 5 bases and J 2 bases; nucleotides not matched to a gene: 6. Germline assignment: CDR1 SGHTA and CDR2 FQGTGA. There are 16 residues in the CDR3. CDR3 residues: CASSMGLAGTQETQYF. The CDR3 nucleotides are TGTGCCAGCAGCATGGGACTAGCGGGTACACAAGAGACCCAGTACTTC.

The chain uses TRBV27 and TRBJ1-6, with TRBD1 matching 10 bases. The CDR3 sequence is 14 residues long. Germline V CDR1 and CDR2: MNHEY, SMNVEV (reference sequence). V trimming: 6 bases; J trimming: 10 bases; junction bases outside the gene matches: 6. CDR3 DNA sequence: TGTGCCAGCAGATGGGACAGGGGTGGATCACCCCTCCACTTT. This sequence encodes CASRWDRGGSPLHF.

CDR3 DNA: TGCGCCAGCAGCTTGAGACAGGGGGCTGGGGCCAACGTCCTGACTTTC. It specifies CASSLRQGAGANVLTF. The chain couples TRBV5-1 to TRBJ2-6; 9 positions match TRBD1. The CDR3 length is 16 residues. Losses at the gene ends were 1 base for V and 2 bases for J; bases not matched to a gene: 1. Germline CDR1 SGHRS, CDR2 YFSETQ.

This sequence joins TRBV7-2 and TRBJ1-3, with unresolved D. Trimming left V 5 bases short and J 0 bases short, with 11 bases between. Germline V gives CDR1 SGHTA, CDR2 FQGNSA. The CDR3 spans 15 residues. Here the CDR3 reads CASSPTRYSGNTIYF. The CDR3 DNA sequence: TGTGCCAGCAGCCCTACCCGATACTCTGGAAACACCATATATTTT.

This clone has only one observation. V is TRBV4-1 and J is TRBJ1-6; D remains ambiguous. Trimming removed 3 bases from V and 0 bases from J, with 6 bases in between. The CDR3 spans 15 residues. Germline V CDR1 and CDR2: MGHRA, YSYEKL. This CDR3 is CASSQGSSYNSPLHF. The DNA of the CDR3 is TGCGCCAGCAGCCAGGGGAGCTCCTATAATTCACCCCTCCACTTT.

A remark on this clone: The germline gene is not matched at one end of the junction; a read error may be the cause. This chain connects TRBV7-3 to TRBJ2-4; TRBD2 is a possible D gene (6 bases). The CDR3 extends over 13 amino acids. Germline-derived CDR1 and CDR2 are SGHTA and FQGTGA. The CDR3 spells CASSEEGLGMPAF. The CDR3 coding sequence is TGTGCCAGCAGCGAGGAGGGCCTAGGGATGCCGGCATTC.

The rearrangement uses TRBV30 and TRBJ1-2; D uncertain. Trimming shortened V by 3 bases and J by 12 bases, and 17 bases separated the two germline ends. Germline CDR1 reads GTSNPN; CDR2 reads SVGIG (reference sequence). The CDR3 runs 12 residues. The CDR3: CAWSPIVRAHTF. CDR3 sequence (DNA): TGTGCCTGGAGCCCCATTGTCCGCGCCCACACCTTC.

Only a few counts were recorded for this clone. The chain recombines TRBV6-2 or TRBV6-3 with TRBJ1-3; D might be TRBD1 (5 bases). The V gene's germline CDR1 is MNHEY and CDR2 SVGEGT. The V end lost 0 bases, the J end lost 0 bases, and 15 bases lay between the germline ends. The CDR3 sequence is 18 residues long. The chain's CDR3 is CASSYSRFTGRSGNTIYF. Written as DNA, the CDR3 is TGTGCCAGCAGTTACTCGAGGTTTACAGGACGCTCTGGAAACACCATATATTTT.

This clone is a singleton in its sample. This chain connects TRBV7-3 to TRBJ2-6; 7 nucleotides align to TRBD2. Germline trimming cut 5 bases from V and 3 bases from J; bases unmatched to any gene: 4. CDR1 and CDR2 from the germline V gene are SGHTA and FQGTGA. This CDR3 spans 15 amino acids. The CDR3 DNA reads TGTGCCAGCAGCCGTCGCGGGGGTGGGGCCAACGTCCTGACTTTC. Translation gives CASSRRGGGANVLTF.

This chain connects TRBV11-2 to TRBJ1-1, with a weak D call TRBD1 (6 bases). The V gene lost 5 bases and the J gene lost 5 bases, with 12 bases spanning the gap. There are 13 residues in the CDR3. Germline values: CDR1 SGHAT, CDR2 FQNNGV. DNA of the CDR3: TGTGCCAGCAGCCTTGGGGGGGCAACTGAAGCTTTCTTT. It is translated as CASSLGGATEAFF.

The V gene is TRBV6-5, the J gene TRBJ2-7, with D perhaps matching TRBD2 (5 bases). The V gene's germline CDR1 is MNHEY and CDR2 SVGAGI. Trimming cost V 4 bases and J 1 base, with 17 bases left between them. This CDR3 region has 16 residues. This chain's CDR3 is CASSLDSGSGSYEQYF. The DNA for the CDR3 is TGTGCCAGCAGTTTGGATTCGGGGAGTGGTTCCTACGAGCAGTACTTC.

This clone was counted between two and nine times. The rearrangement links TRBV29-1 to TRBJ1-1; unclear D gene. The length of the CDR3 is 8 residues. The V and J ends lost 8 bases and 7 bases respectively, with 5 bases between them. CDR1 is SQVTM and CDR2 is ANQGSEA in the germline V gene. The CDR3 nucleotides read TGCAGCTTTAGTGAAGCTTTCTTT. The encoded protein is CSFSEAFF.

The chain couples TRBV3-1 (or the pseudogene TRBV3-2) to TRBJ2-3; 13 bases are shared with TRBD2. The CDR3 contains 19 residues. The V segment lost 4 bases and the J segment 0 bases; nucleotides outside the gene matches: 10. Germline-derived CDR1 and CDR2 are LGHDT and YNNKEL (reference sequence). The CDR3 region has the DNA TGTGCCAGCAGCCTTCACCCCGGGACTAGCGGGGCTAGCACAGATACGCAGTATTTT. This gives the protein CASSLHPGTSGASTDTQYF.